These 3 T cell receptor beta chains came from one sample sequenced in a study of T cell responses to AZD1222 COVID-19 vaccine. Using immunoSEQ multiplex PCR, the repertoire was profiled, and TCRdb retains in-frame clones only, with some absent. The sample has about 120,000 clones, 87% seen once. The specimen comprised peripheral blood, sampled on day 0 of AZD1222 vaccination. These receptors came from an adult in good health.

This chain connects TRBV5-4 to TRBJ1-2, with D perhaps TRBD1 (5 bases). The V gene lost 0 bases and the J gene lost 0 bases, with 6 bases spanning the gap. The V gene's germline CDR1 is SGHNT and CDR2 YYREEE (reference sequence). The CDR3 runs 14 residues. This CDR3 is CASSLGGANYGYTF. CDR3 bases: TGTGCCAGCAGCTTGGGGGGGGCTAACTATGGCTACACCTTC.

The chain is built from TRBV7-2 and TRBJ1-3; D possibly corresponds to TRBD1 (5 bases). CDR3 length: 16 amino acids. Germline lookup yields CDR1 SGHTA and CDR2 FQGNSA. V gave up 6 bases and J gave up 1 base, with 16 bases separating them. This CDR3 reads CASSLGPGQSGNTIYF. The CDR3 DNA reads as TGTGCCAGCAGTCTCGGGCCGGGGCAGTCTGGAAACACCATATATTTT.

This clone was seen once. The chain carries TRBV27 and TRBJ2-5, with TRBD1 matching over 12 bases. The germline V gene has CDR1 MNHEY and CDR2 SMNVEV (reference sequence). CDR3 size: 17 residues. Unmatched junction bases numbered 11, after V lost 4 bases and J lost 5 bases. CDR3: CASSSSLGTGGRETQYF. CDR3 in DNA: TGTGCCAGCAGTTCCTCTCTTGGGACAGGGGGCCGGGAGACCCAGTACTTC.